A single sample is the source of the 24 T cell receptor beta chains below, sequenced in a study of CD8+CD57+ T cells in acquired aplastic anemia. CD8+CD57+ cell expansion had been shown by flow cytometry in patients chosen for sequencing. TCR beta VDJ and CDR3 profiles were obtained from a genomic DNA template. TCRdb independently ran MiXCR on the reads; one entry per CDR3 protein. The table includes more than 95,000 distinct CDR3 sequences, nearly 40% detected once. Sequencing used sorted CD4+, CD8+, or CD8+CD57+ T cells (not recorded which) from PBMCs. These receptors were taken from a human donor with aplastic anemia.

Worth noting for this clonotype: The junction and the germline gene differ at one end; a read error may be behind it. J is TRBJ2-7 and V is TRBV19; no reliable D call. The CDR3 runs to 13 residues. From germline, CDR1 is LNHDA and CDR2 SQIVND (reference sequence). The CDR3 sequence is CARSIGLYNEQYF. The CDR3 DNA follows: TGTGCCAGGAGTATTGGTTTGTACAACGAGCAGTACTTC.

The V call is TRBV15, the J call TRBJ2-1, with TRBD2 matching 9 bases. CDR1 is LNHNV and CDR2 is YYDKDF in the germline V gene (reference sequence). V lost 3 bases and J lost 9; bases outside the gene matches: 9. The CDR3 sequence is 15 residues long. CDR3 sequence reads: CATSSLAGDLGEQFF. Written as DNA, the CDR3 is TGTGCCACCAGCAGTTTAGCGGGAGATTTAGGTGAGCAGTTCTTC.

This clonotype appeared many times. V usage is TRBV20-1 and J usage is TRBJ2-3, with a possible D match to TRBD2 (7 bases). The CDR3 runs 14 residues. Germline V gives CDR1 DFQATT, CDR2 SNEGSKA (reference sequence). Trimming shortened V by 4 bases and J by 4 bases, and 15 bases separated the two germline ends. The CDR3 is CSAKWGGAADTQYF. The CDR3 DNA reads as TGCAGTGCTAAATGGGGGGGGGCGGCAGATACGCAGTATTTT.

The chain is built from TRBV27 and TRBJ2-7; D is ambiguous. The germline V and J ends were trimmed by 4 bases and 0 bases, with 7 bases remaining between them. This CDR3 region has 13 residues. Germline values: CDR1 MNHEY, CDR2 SMNVEV (reference sequence). DNA for the CDR3: TGTGCCAGCAGTTCCCTGAGCTCCTACGAGCAGTACTTC. Its translation is CASSSLSSYEQYF.

This clonotype was seen ten or more times. For the CDR3, the DNA is TGTGCCAGCAGCACCACTAGCGGGGGATACAATGAGCAGTTCTTC. It translates to CASSTTSGGYNEQFF. This sequence joins TRBV7-9 and TRBJ2-1, with 11 nucleotides matching TRBD2. Trimming cost V 5 bases and J 4 bases; bases outside gene matches: 4. Germline V gives CDR1 SEHNR, CDR2 FQNEAQ (reference sequence). The CDR3 runs 15 residues.

The rearrangement joins TRBV19 to TRBJ1-2; 10 nucleotides match TRBD1. The CDR3 loop spans 13 amino acids. Germline V lookup: CDR1 LNHDA, CDR2 SQIVND (reference sequence). After removal of 5 bases from V and 8 bases from J, the junction contained 5 bases not matched to a gene. The CDR3 loop reads CASSVGTGEGYTF. The DNA for the CDR3 is TGTGCCAGTAGTGTTGGGACAGGGGAAGGCTACACCTTC.

This clonotype showed up many times. The chain has TRBV24-1 and TRBJ2-3; the D is unclear. Germline CDR1 is KGHDR and CDR2 is SFDVKD. The CDR3 loop spans 13 amino acids. V lost 0 bases, J lost 3 bases, and 3 bases lay in between. The CDR3 bases are TGTGCCACCAGTGATTTGAGGACAGATACGCAGTATTTT. It yields the protein CATSDLRTDTQYF.

The V call is TRBV5-6, the J call TRBJ2-3, with a tentative D call TRBD2 (6 bases). The CDR3 runs 14 residues. Between the trimmed V and J ends, which lost 3 bases and 6 bases, there was a span of 14 bases. The germline CDR1 and CDR2 sequences are SGHDT and YYEEEE. The CDR3 loop reads CASSSGGYGDTQYF. For the CDR3, the DNA is TGTGCCAGCAGCTCCGGGGGATATGGGGATACGCAGTATTTT.

This clonotype was counted many times. The CDR3 DNA is TGCAGTGCTGGGGTGTGGGGGGCGAAGGACACTGAAGCTTTCTTT. Translated, it gives CSAGVWGAKDTEAFF. The V gene is TRBV20-1, the J gene TRBJ1-1, with D possibly being TRBD1 (6 bases). With 5 bases removed from V and 3 bases from J, the gap between germline ends came to 19 bases. This CDR3 spans 15 amino acids. Looked up from germline, CDR1 is DFQATT and CDR2 is SNEGSKA (reference sequence).

This clonotype was observed many times. The chain employs TRBV12-3 or TRBV12-4 and TRBJ1-2; D may be TRBD1 (6 bases). Between the trimmed V and J ends, which lost 11 bases and 6 bases, there was a span of 19 bases. The CDR3 contains 13 residues. The CDR3 DNA is TGTGCCTCAATGGGGGGGCGAGGAAATGGCTACACCTTC. Translation: CASMGGRGNGYTF.

The chain employs TRBV7-2 and TRBJ1-2, with 8 bases that match TRBD1. Germline V gene lookup returns CDR1 SGHTA and CDR2 FQGNSA. Trimming at V came to 7 bases and at J to 6 bases, leaving 13 bases not matched to a gene. This CDR3 is 15 amino acids long. CDR3 amino acids: CASTPPDRAVDGYTF. CDR3 DNA: TGTGCCAGCACACCCCCGGACAGGGCCGTGGATGGCTACACCTTC.

The chain is built from TRBV6-1 and TRBJ1-1; maybe TRBD1 (5 bases). Germline V gives CDR1 MNHNS, CDR2 SASEGT. The CDR3 covers 17 residues. V was clipped by 8 bases and J by 0 bases, with 22 bases between them. The CDR3 DNA reads TGTGCCAGCCTCAGACAGAGAGGGGTAGGGATGAACACTGAAGCTTTCTTT. Its protein is CASLRQRGVGMNTEAFF.

This clonotype was counted many times. The V gene is TRBV5-8, the J gene TRBJ1-5; 8 bases are shared with TRBD1. Per the germline V gene, CDR1 is SGHTS and CDR2 is YDEGEE. The CDR3 is 15 residues long. J lost 2 bases, V lost 5 bases, and 6 bases had no gene match. The CDR3 DNA is TGTGCCAGCAGTCTCCAGGGGGCCGGCAATCAGCCCCAGCATTTT. The encoded protein is CASSLQGAGNQPQHF. Full variable domain (remainder filled in from reference TRBV5-8 and TRBJ1-5): EAGVTQSPTHLIKTRGQQATLRCSPISGHTSVYWYQQALGLGLQFLLWYDEGEERNRGNFPPRFSGRQFPNYSSELNVNALELEDSALYLCASSLQGAGNQPQHFGDGTRLSIL.

This clonotype was seen ten or more times. The J gene is TRBJ1-2, the V gene TRBV9; 7 bases map to TRBD1. V shed 7 bases, J shed 7 bases, and the junction held 16 bases outside the gene matches. The CDR3 consists of 15 residues. Germline-derived CDR1 and CDR2 are SGDLS and YYNGEE. The CDR3 DNA reads as TGTGCCAGCGAAAAAGCTCCTCATCAGGGGGGTGGCTACACCTTC. Translation gives CASEKAPHQGGGYTF.

This clonotype has at least ten counts. The chain has TRBV14 and TRBJ2-7; the match to TRBD1 covers 7 bases. The germline gives CDR1 SGHDN, CDR2 FVKESK. This CDR3 comprises 14 residues. V dropped 1 base and J dropped 6; count of bases not matched to a gene: 6. This CDR3 reads CASSQVDRVGEQYV. In nucleotides, the CDR3 is TGTGCCAGCAGCCAAGTAGACAGGGTCGGCGAGCAGTACGTC.

This clonotype has ten or more counts. A read error may produce the germline difference seen at one junction end. This chain connects TRBV29-1 to TRBJ1-2; 7 nucleotides agree with TRBD1. CDR3 length: 11 amino acids. Germline CDR1 reads SQVTM; CDR2 reads ANQGSEA. The CDR3 loop is CSSRGGSGHTF. For the CDR3, the DNA is TGCAGCTCTCGAGGGGGCTCTGGCCACACCTTC.

This clonotype has a count of ten or more. V gene TRBV6-5 combines with J gene TRBJ2-7; no reliable D call. The length of the CDR3 is 13 residues. Trimming left V 2 bases short and J 1 base short, with 6 bases between. From germline, CDR1 is MNHEY and CDR2 SVGAGI. CDR3 sequence (DNA): TGTGCCAGCAGTTACCCAGCATCCTACGAGCAGTACGTC. Protein sequence: CASSYPASYEQYV.

The sample holds many counts of this clonotype. The rearrangement joins TRBV7-3 to TRBJ1-2, with D hard to call. V was shortened by 5 bases and J by 7 bases, with 14 bases between the two germline ends. The CDR3 is 13 amino acids. Germline V gene lookup returns CDR1 SGHTA and CDR2 FQGTGA. The CDR3 loop is CASSLEPTGGYTF. For the CDR3, the DNA is TGTGCCAGCAGCCTTGAGCCTACTGGTGGCTACACCTTC.

This clonotype was seen repeatedly, ten times or more. The chain employs TRBV19 and TRBJ1-1; weak D call: TRBD1 (5 bases). The germline CDR1 and CDR2 sequences are LNHDA and SQIVND (reference sequence). This CDR3 has 17 residues. V was cut by 8 bases and J by 5 bases, with 27 bases left in between. The CDR3 DNA reads TGTGCCAGTCTCATGGGGGGGTCGGGGTGGCGTGGGACTGAAGCTTTCTTT. It codes for CASLMGGSGWRGTEAFF.

As concerns this clonotype: A much larger clone lies one base from this, so it may be a read error. The chain combines TRBV5-8 with TRBJ1-5; 7 bases line up with TRBD1. CDR1 and CDR2 (germline): SGHTS, YDEGEE. The CDR3 has 14 amino acids. This chain's CDR3 is CASRLVQGYQPQHF. The CDR3 DNA follows: TGTGCCAGCAGATTGGTACAGGGGTATCAGCCCCAGCATTTT. Variable domain in full (rest from reference TRBV5-8 and TRBJ1-5): EAGVTQSPTHLIKTRGQQATLRCSPISGHTSVYWYQQALGLGLQFLLWYDEGEERNRGNFPPRFSGRQFPNYSSELNVNALELEDSALYLCASRLVQGYQPQHFGDGTRLSIL.

This clonotype was found many times. The V gene is TRBV7-8, the J gene TRBJ2-5; D gene uncertain. There are 13 residues in the CDR3. V gave up 1 base and J gave up 9 bases, with 12 bases separating them. Germline CDR1 is SGHVS and CDR2 is FQNEAQ. CDR3 bases: TGTGCCAGCAGCTTAGTGTCCAATACGGCCCAGTACTTC. This encodes CASSLVSNTAQYF.

In this sample, this clonotype turned up many times. J is TRBJ2-7 and V is TRBV19; D is unclear. Germline CDR1 reads LNHDA; CDR2 reads SQIVND (reference sequence). This CDR3 is 13 amino acids long. V lost 5 bases and J 3 bases, leaving 11 bases between the germline ends. The CDR3 is CASSPPEHYEQYF. The CDR3, as DNA: TGTGCCAGTAGTCCTCCAGAGCACTACGAGCAGTACTTC.

This clonotype has a count of ten or more. The genes are TRBV12-3 or TRBV12-4 and TRBJ2-5, with D perhaps matching TRBD2 (7 bases). V gave up 7 bases and J gave up 5 bases, with 14 bases separating them. The CDR3 runs 13 residues. The CDR3 coding sequence is TGTGCCAGCACACGGGGGGCAGGTGAGACCCAGTACTTC. Its protein is CASTRGAGETQYF.

This clonotype was counted many times. The V call is TRBV5-5, the J call TRBJ1-5, with D maybe TRBD1 (5 bases). V was trimmed by 4 bases and J by 6 bases, leaving 17 bases between them. The CDR3 spans 15 residues. The germline V gene encodes CDR1 SGHKS and CDR2 YYEKEE (reference sequence). The DNA of the CDR3 is TGTGCCAGCAGCGTTGGCCCCGGGGGAGGTCAGCCCCAGCATTTT. Translating it yields CASSVGPGGGQPQHF.